The subject of this entry is one T cell receptor (beta chain). This clone occurred many times. What this receptor recognizes is not known. The CDR3 is cut off 3 residues early in the read; its end comes from the germline J gene. Sequences MNHEY (CDR1) and SMNVEV (CDR2) are obtained from the germline V gene (reference sequence). Including the terminal cysteine and phenylalanine, the CDR3 comprises 14 residues. The DNA has 33 bases, all within the CDR3, and is read from base 1. V drops 2 bases and J drops 4 bases, leaving 9 bases in between. This sample was included in a study of T cell clonality in common variable immunodeficiency (dated by TCRdb to between 2014 and 2017). Beyond this particular receptor, the publication reports: Fewer TCRbeta clones were shared among CVID subjects than among healthy controls (p < 0.0001). TCRbeta clonality was higher in CVID subjects than in healthy controls (t-test p = 0.018), and the increase was most characteristic of about a third of subjects. Fewer deletions and N-nucleotide insertions were reportedly observed in CVID TCRbeta sequences, and highly modified clones with 13 or more V deletions were reportedly absent from CVID TCRbeta sequences. According to the authors, figuring out what caused the increased clonality in CVID would require sequencing the repertoires of T cell subpopulations. Even though DNA input was the same, control samples had an average of roughly 76,000 unique sequences each, compared with roughly 30,000 in CVID samples. Correlations of repertoire features with clinical complications were constrained by heterogeneity among patients within the CVID cohort.

For sequencing input, CVID and control samples contributed equivalent amounts of genomic DNA. For every sample, a 60 bp segment covering the rearranged TCRbeta CDR3 region was amplified and then sequenced. The immunoSEQ assay, a bias-corrected multiplex PCR with high-throughput sequencing, was employed for TCRbeta amplification. The published analysis was carried out like this. Every unique nucleotide sequence was considered a clone and was annotated with V, D and J genes, copy number and frequency. Sequences were labeled productive if in frame, and non-productive if out of frame or containing stop codons. As previously described, Shannon's entropy was used to calculate clonality. Mean CDR3 Kyte-Doolittle hydropathy was derived from the predicted amino acid sequences of productive clones. Using the R hclust function, scaled V gene usage was clustered hierarchically with Manhattan distance and complete linkage. To assess clone sharing by CDR3 amino acid sequence, 12 repertoires per group were resampled over 100 rounds. The repertoires were screened for some 70 published EBV-specific TCRbeta sequences and around 240 published CMV-specific TCRbeta sequences. After two CVID samples that produced fewer than 10,000 sequences were dropped from the analysis, 45 or so CVID repertoires remained. The source is immuneACCESS, and TCRdb retained only in-frame sequences with V and J called. Part of the clones is not carried over; for the studies checked, unresolved V genes explain less than half of this, and the remainder is unexplained. The V and J calls and clone size come from that table; D and trimming were worked out from the DNA. For this sample, tens of thousands of clones appear and none is a singleton. Together, the top ten hold around 4.6% of the sample.

Most of the CVID patients and most of the healthy controls were of Caucasian heritage. Heparinized peripheral whole blood samples of roughly 5 to 8 ml were obtained from each donor. Genomic DNA from adults with common variable immune deficiency (CVID) and from healthy adult controls was used to sequence TCRbeta CDR3 repertoires. There were about 22 healthy adult volunteers in the control group (about 12 female and around 10 male), ranging in age from roughly 23 to 70 years, with a mean age of about 32. Diluted blood was subjected to density centrifugation over Hypaque 1077 or Ficoll-Paque for isolation of peripheral blood mononuclear cells. Genomic DNA was extracted from unsorted mononuclear cells by Qiagen column purification or by a centrifugation-based method.

The sample was peripheral blood mononuclear cells. The sequence came from a person aged 18 to 75 in good health. The V gene is TRBV27 and the J gene is TRBJ1-5; the D segment could be TRBD1, given 5 matching bases. The part of the CDR3 DNA that was read is TGTGCCAGCAGTTTAGGGCAGGGTAATCAGCCC. Translated, it gives CASSLGQGNQP. The whole CDR3 is CASSLGQGNQPQHF.